This T cell receptor (beta chain) came from a study of molecular identifiers for immune sequencing clone quantification. The CDR3 covers 15 residues. V lost 4 bases to trimming and J lost 7 bases, with 18 bases between them. Germline assignment: CDR1 SGHKS and CDR2 YYEKEE (reference sequence). This clonotype was counted a few times. The target antigen is unknown. TCRdb processed the PCR reads anew with MiXCR; each CDR3 protein has one entry. Of more than 85,000 distinct CDR3 sequences in the sample, roughly 38% were seen once. General study results and limits: Clone sizes could be underestimated for highly expanded clones when identical TCR molecules share a barcode.

As CD8+CD4-CCR7+CD45RA+ cells, naive CD8 T cells were sorted. The chain uses TRBV5-5 and TRBJ1-5, with D tentatively TRBD1 (5 bases). The material sequenced was naive CD8+ T cells from blood, with Jurkat cell RNA spiked in. The sample's subset: FACS-sorted CD8+CD4-CCR7+CD45RA+ naive T cells. The sequence was obtained from a human donor in good health. Some libraries in this study had Jurkat cell RNA spiked in. The CDR3 loop is CASSLHWRGNQPQHF. CDR3 bases: TGTGCCAGCAGCCTACATTGGAGGGGTAACCAGCCCCAGCATTTT.